The rows below give T cell receptor beta chains drawn from one sample of a study of shared clonotypes between healthy human individuals. Only in-frame clones appear in the TCRdb table, and some are missing; sequencing was by immunoSEQ multiplex PCR. The repertoire holds millions of clones, with approximately 93% as singletons. The sequenced sample was naive CD4+ T cells from PBMCs. These receptors all stem from a man between 18 and 29 years old in good health. Some clones in this sample may be carry-over from other donors' samples. Each CDR3 is given with its conserved first and last residue. The D gene is left open where the match is weak. Not all rows give a size; the values are once, few, many and, for expanded clones, a class.

NA,NA,TRBV4-1,TRBJ2-7,CASSQEGGQRVGQYF,TGCGCCAGCAGCCAAGAGGGTGGACAGAGGGTAGGGCAGTACTTC
NA,TRBD1,TRBV2,TRBJ2-1,CASSVRDRVTFF,TGTGCCAGCAGTGTTCGGGACAGGGTAACCTTCTTC
NA,TRBD2,TRBV7-7,TRBJ2-3,CASSLGTSIPDTQYF,TGTGCCAGCAGCTTAGGGACTAGTATCCCAGATACGCAGTATTTT
NA,NA,TRBV28,TRBJ1-1,CASSLGGGTEAFF,TGTGCCAGCAGTTTAGGGGGGGGGACTGAAGCTTTCTTT
NA,TRBD2,TRBV28,TRBJ2-7,CASRGPGTTYEQYF,TGTGCCAGCAGGGGACCCGGGACTACCTACGAGCAGTACTTC
NA,NA,TRBV4-1,TRBJ1-5,CASSQVGRGYSNQPQHF,TGCGCCAGCAGCCAAGTGGGCAGGGGATATAGCAATCAGCCCCAGCATTTT
NA,NA,TRBV7-2,TRBJ2-5,CASSLDTWGAQETQYF,TGTGCCAGCAGCTTAGATACGTGGGGAGCTCAAGAGACCCAGTACTTC
NA,TRBD2,TRBV29-1,TRBJ2-1,CSVVDPGRDYNEQFF,TGCAGCGTCGTAGACCCCGGGAGGGACTACAATGAGCAGTTCTTC
NA,NA,TRBV30,TRBJ1-5,CAWSLQTGMGNQPQHF,TGTGCCTGGAGTTTACAAACAGGGATGGGGAATCAGCCCCAGCATTTT
NA,NA,TRBV18,TRBJ1-2,CASAGRTNYGYTF,TGTGCCAGCGCAGGGAGAACCAACTATGGCTACACCTTC
NA,NA,TRBV6-1,TRBJ1-4,CASPGPTNEKLFF,TGTGCCAGTCCAGGCCCAACTAATGAAAAACTGTTTTTT
NA,TRBD1,TRBV5-4,TRBJ2-5,CASSPDRGRGETQYF,TGTGCCAGCAGCCCAGACAGGGGGCGGGGGGAGACCCAGTACTTC
NA,NA,TRBV7-9,TRBJ2-7,CASSFRTASSYEQYF,TGTGCCAGCAGCTTCCGGACAGCGAGCTCCTACGAGCAGTACTTC
NA,TRBD1,TRBV6-1,TRBJ2-5,CASSASQTGGETQYF,TGTGCCAGCAGTGCTTCACAGACAGGGGGAGAGACCCAGTACTTC
NA,NA,TRBV5-1,TRBJ2-3,CASSQTPPGEYDTQYF,TGCGCCAGCAGCCAGACTCCTCCGGGGGAATATGATACGCAGTATTTT
NA,NA,TRBV5-4,TRBJ2-2,CASSPLRTGNTGELFF,TGTGCCAGCAGCCCGCTCCGGACGGGGAACACCGGGGAGCTGTTTTTT
NA,NA,TRBV28,TRBJ2-5,CASSSRADRRQETQYF,TGTGCCAGCAGTTCACGGGCAGACAGGCGTCAAGAGACCCAGTACTTC
NA,NA,TRBV5-6,TRBJ2-3,CASSGGWTRTDTQYF,TGTGCCAGCAGCGGTGGGTGGACTCGAACAGATACGCAGTATTTT
once,TRBD2,TRBV6-6,TRBJ2-1,CASSYSVRRELFF,TGTGCCAGCAGTTACTCGGTCCGGCGGGAGCTGTTCTTC
NA,NA,TRBV6-1,TRBJ1-5,CASSEADDQPQHF,TGTGCCAGCAGTGAGGCTGACGATCAGCCCCAGCATTTT
NA,TRBD2,TRBV11-3,TRBJ2-1,CASSLGSGSNEQFF,TGTGCCAGCAGCTTAGGAAGCGGGAGCAATGAGCAGTTCTTC
NA,TRBD2,TRBV9,TRBJ2-1,CASSVSSGTYNEQFF,TGTGCCAGCAGCGTATCTAGCGGGACCTACAATGAGCAGTTCTTC
NA,TRBD1,TRBV28,TRBJ2-7,CASATGTGTYEQYF,TGTGCCAGCGCCACCGGGACAGGGACCTACGAGCAGTACTTC
NA,NA,TRBV18,TRBJ1-2,CASSPVPQGTNYGYTF,TGTGCCAGCTCACCTGTCCCTCAGGGAACTAACTATGGCTACACCTTC
NA,NA,TRBV2,TRBJ1-5,CASNPAGVGNQPQHF,TGTGCCAGCAACCCGGCGGGGGTCGGCAATCAGCCCCAGCATTTT
NA,NA,TRBV5-1,TRBJ1-1,CASSRGLETEAFF,TGCGCCAGCAGCAGGGGACTGGAGACTGAAGCTTTCTTT
NA,NA,TRBV7-9,TRBJ1-3,CASSLGASGNTIYF,TGTGCCAGCAGCTTGGGGGCCTCTGGAAACACCATATATTTT
NA,TRBD1,TRBV10-3,TRBJ1-2,CAINYRQGLNYGYTF,TGTGCCATCAATTATCGACAGGGACTTAACTATGGCTACACCTTC
NA,NA,TRBV6-1,TRBJ2-7,CATARGAGPGEQYF,TGTGCCACCGCCCGGGGGGCAGGGCCGGGCGAGCAGTACTTC
NA,NA,TRBV5-1,TRBJ2-5,CASSLVGVGFQETQYF,TGCGCCAGCAGCTTGGTGGGAGTCGGATTCCAAGAGACCCAGTACTTC
NA,NA,TRBV28,TRBJ2-7,CASRSAKQGPKQYF,TGTGCCAGCAGATCGGCCAAACAGGGTCCGAAGCAGTACTTC
NA,NA,TRBV11-3,TRBJ2-1,CASSLVGLGASSYNEQFF,TGTGCCAGCAGCTTAGTAGGGTTGGGGGCAAGCTCCTACAATGAGCAGTTCTTC
NA,TRBD2,TRBV7-2,TRBJ2-1,CASSRGLASSYNEQFF,TGTGCCAGCAGCCGAGGACTAGCCAGCTCCTACAATGAGCAGTTCTTC
NA,NA,TRBV27,TRBJ1-2,CASSFNRGTLSNYGYTF,TGTGCCAGCAGTTTTAATCGGGGGACCCTGTCTAACTATGGCTACACCTTC
NA,NA,TRBV7-3,TRBJ1-2,CASSFQGRGYTF,TGTGCCAGCAGCTTTCAGGGAAGGGGCTACACCTTC
NA,NA,TRBV5-4,TRBJ2-1,CASSLNPGANDEQFF,TGTGCCAGCAGCTTGAATCCGGGGGCTAACGATGAGCAGTTCTTC
NA,NA,TRBV25-1,TRBJ2-1,CASSSFIGGTEPFNEQFF,TGTGCCAGCAGCTCATTCATAGGAGGGACAGAACCTTTCAATGAGCAGTTCTTC
NA,NA,TRBV7-9,TRBJ1-1,CASSPAWGAHKNTEAFF,TGTGCCAGCAGCCCCGCCTGGGGTGCTCATAAGAACACTGAAGCTTTCTTT
once,NA,TRBV6-1,TRBJ2-7,CASSDRSHEQYF,TGTGCCAGCAGTGACAGGAGCCACGAGCAGTACTTC
NA,NA,TRBV28,TRBJ1-4,CASSIRTATNEKLFF,TGTGCCAGCAGTATTCGGACAGCAACTAATGAAAAACTGTTTTTT
NA,NA,TRBV27,TRBJ2-1,CASSLSTGTPEQFF,TGTGCCAGCAGTTTATCCACAGGGACTCCTGAGCAGTTCTTC
NA,NA,TRBV11-3,TRBJ2-2,CASSTGLNTGELFF,TGTGCCAGCAGTACAGGGCTAAACACCGGGGAGCTGTTTTTT
once,NA,TRBV18,TRBJ2-2,CASSPQVGGNTGELFF,TGTGCCAGCTCACCCCAGGTGGGAGGAAACACCGGGGAGCTGTTTTTT
NA,NA,TRBV28,TRBJ2-7,CASSSTTSGGASYEQYF,TGTGCCAGCAGTTCGACGACATCAGGGGGGGCGTCCTACGAGCAGTACTTC
NA,TRBD1,TRBV7-9,TRBJ2-3,CASSLATGGDTQYF,TGTGCCAGCAGCTTAGCAACAGGGGGAGATACGCAGTATTTT
NA,NA,TRBV5-1,TRBJ1-4,CASSGLGVGNEKLFF,TGCGCCAGCAGCGGCCTCGGGGTAGGCAATGAAAAACTGTTTTTT
NA,NA,TRBV28,TRBJ1-2,CASNTLRRTYGDYGYTF,TGTGCCAGCAATACCTTGAGGCGGACGTATGGGGACTATGGCTACACCTTC
NA,NA,TRBV9,TRBJ2-1,CASSVNYPGSNEQFF,TGTGCCAGCAGCGTAAATTATCCGGGTTCCAATGAGCAGTTCTTC
NA,TRBD2,TRBV18,TRBJ2-1,CASSPPLAGAYEQFF,TGTGCCAGCTCACCACCACTAGCGGGAGCATATGAGCAGTTCTTC
NA,TRBD2,TRBV30,TRBJ2-1,CAWSVLASGKNEQFF,TGTGCCTGGAGTGTACTGGCTAGCGGGAAGAATGAGCAGTTCTTC
NA,NA,TRBV10-3,TRBJ2-1,CAITAGGENNEQFF,TGTGCCATCACGGCGGGCGGGGAGAACAATGAGCAGTTCTTC
NA,TRBD1,TRBV5-1,TRBJ2-7,CASSSATGARYEQYF,TGCGCCAGCAGCTCCGCGACAGGGGCCCGCTACGAGCAGTACTTC
NA,TRBD2,TRBV5-6,TRBJ2-3,CASSLEASSGVNTQYF,TGTGCCAGCAGCTTAGAGGCGTCTAGCGGGGTCAATACGCAGTATTTT